These 4 T cell receptor beta chains came from one sample sequenced in a study of cytomegalovirus exposure and HLA in healthy donors. Both 60 Vbeta primers and 13 Jbeta primers went into the PCR. Only in-frame clones appear in the TCRdb table, and some are missing; sequencing was by immunoSEQ multiplex PCR. The sample yields more than 95,000 clones, about four fifths seen once. Input material: PBMCs. These receptor sequences come from a man younger than 45 in good health and CMV-seropositive.

This chain joins TRBV6-6 and TRBJ2-7, with D maybe TRBD1 (6 bases). The CDR3 is 13 amino acids. Trimming pared 6 bases from V and 2 bases from J, leaving 11 bases between. Germline lookup yields CDR1 MNHNY and CDR2 SVGAGI (reference sequence). CDR3 DNA: TGTGCCAGCAGCGGGACATCCGCCTACGAGCAGTACTTC. As protein: CASSGTSAYEQYF.

This chain joins TRBV27 and TRBJ1-3; TRBD1 agrees at 10 bases. This CDR3 has 17 amino acids. Germline V gene sequence: CDR1 MNHEY, CDR2 SMNVEV (reference sequence). Losses at the gene ends were 4 bases for V and 0 bases for J; bases not matched to a gene: 6. CDR3 nucleotide sequence: TGTGCCAGCAGTTCCGGGACAGGGGTCTTCTCTGGAAACACCATATATTTT. Translated, it gives CASSSGTGVFSGNTIYF.

J is TRBJ2-7 and V is TRBV5-1; 8 bases fit TRBD1. This CDR3 has 14 residues. Trimming cost V 4 bases and J 3 bases; bases outside gene matches: 6. Germline values: CDR1 SGHRS, CDR2 YFSETQ. This chain's CDR3 is CASSEQGGLYEQYF. As DNA, the CDR3 is TGCGCCAGCAGCGAACAGGGGGGTCTCTACGAGCAGTACTTC.

Note on this clone: Germline and junction disagree at one end, which may indicate a read error. The rearrangement uses TRBV7-9 and TRBJ1-2, with 8 bases matching TRBD1. CDR3 length equals 14 residues. Germline CDR1 is SEHNR and CDR2 is FQNEAQ (reference sequence). The DNA for the CDR3 is TGTTCCAGCAGCCAGGACAGGGCGCGTGGTGGCTACACCTTC. This sequence encodes CSSSQDRARGGYTF.